Below are 25 T cell receptor beta chains sequenced from a single sample in a study of T cells in Graves' hyperthyroidism and ophthalmopathy (dated by TCRdb to about 2019). Library preparation was by multiplex PCR. Data came from an Illumina HiSeq 2000. The TCR beta CDR3 regions were amplified from RNA transcripts. For the first round of RT-PCR on the TCR CDR3, the HTBI primer set was used together with the Qiagen OneStep RT-PCR kit. TCRdb took the public reads, trimmed them with fastp at Q25, ran MiXCR for clone calling and kept in-frame beta chains. Entries that share a CDR3 protein sequence are merged under the most common genes and DNA. The sample table records about 160,000 distinct CDR3 sequences; 9.4% of these occur just once. Over 20% of the sample is taken by the ten largest. The sequenced sample consisted of blood. The receptors originated from a woman between 18 and 29 years old with Graves' hyperthyroidism that later progressed to Graves' ophthalmopathy.

This clonotype appeared many times. The J gene is TRBJ2-1, the V gene TRBV28; 7 nucleotides align to TRBD2. Germline loops: CDR1 MDHEN, CDR2 SYDVKM. With V trimmed by 5 bases and J by 0 bases, 4 bases remained unmatched. CDR3 length: 15 residues. In nucleotides, the CDR3 is TGTGCCAGCAGTCACGGGGGGAGCTCCTACAATGAGCAGTTCTTC. Its protein product is CASSHGGSSYNEQFF. Full variable domain (missing parts from reference TRBV28 and TRBJ2-1): DVKVTQSSRYLVKRTGEKVFLECVQDMDHENMFWYRQDPGLGLRLIYFSYDVKMKEKGDIPEGYSVSREKKERFSLILESASTNQTSMYLCASSHGGSSYNEQFFGPGTRLTVL.

The rearrangement uses TRBV18 and TRBJ2-3; perhaps TRBD2 as D (6 bases). The CDR3 totals 15 residues. Germline V gene lookup returns CDR1 KGHSH and CDR2 LQKENI. Trimming left V 6 bases short and J 6 bases short, with 19 bases between. CDR3 loop: CASSLYGAGGDTQYF. CDR3 bases: TGTGCCAGCTCGCTTTACGGGGCAGGAGGGGATACGCAGTATTTT.

This clonotype was detected a few times. V usage is TRBV19 and J usage is TRBJ1-5; 7 nucleotides align to TRBD1. Germline CDR1 and CDR2: LNHDA and SQIVND (reference sequence). After removal of 5 bases from V and 7 bases from J, the junction contained 14 bases not matched to a gene. The CDR3 spans 16 residues. The CDR3: CASSLQSRGGGQPQHF. The CDR3 region has the DNA TGTGCCAGTAGTCTCCAGAGTAGAGGGGGCGGACAGCCCCAGCATTTT.

This chain connects TRBV19 to TRBJ1-5; 7 bases line up with TRBD1. Unmatched junction bases numbered 3, after V lost 7 bases and J lost 6 bases. The CDR3 totals 12 residues. Germline V gene sequence: CDR1 LNHDA, CDR2 SQIVND (reference sequence). CDR3 region: CASTTGTQPQHF. CDR3 in DNA: TGTGCCAGTACGACAGGGACTCAGCCCCAGCATTTT.

This clonotype was detected ten times or more. This sequence joins TRBV11-2 and TRBJ1-1; no firm D call. Trimming pared 0 bases from V and 3 bases from J, leaving 11 bases between. Per germline, CDR1 SGHAT and CDR2 FQNNGV. CDR3 length equals 15 residues. CDR3 region: CASSLDLGSHTEAFF. In DNA, the CDR3 is TGTGCCAGCAGCTTAGACCTGGGATCCCACACTGAAGCTTTCTTT.

This clonotype was detected a few times. The chain recombines TRBV18 with TRBJ2-7; 12 bases align to TRBD2. This CDR3 region has 15 residues. J gave up 6 bases and V 3 bases, and 6 bases lay outside the gene matches. Germline V lookup: CDR1 KGHSH, CDR2 LQKENI. CDR3 amino acids: CASSPATSGSGEQYF. The CDR3 coding sequence is TGTGCCAGCTCACCGGCGACTAGCGGGAGCGGCGAGCAGTACTTC. Using reference TRBV18 and TRBJ2-7 for the parts outside the CDR3, the full variable domain is NAGVMQNPRHLVRRRGQEARLRCSPMKGHSHVYWYRQLPEEGLKFMVYLQKENIIDESGMPKERFSAEFPKEGPSILRIQQVVRGDSAAYFCASSPATSGSGEQYFGPGTRLTVT.

The chain employs TRBV7-4 and TRBJ2-5; 12 bases align to TRBD2. Unmatched junction bases numbered 10, after V lost 5 bases and J lost 3 bases. Per germline, CDR1 SGHVT and CDR2 SQSDAQ. The CDR3 loop spans 17 amino acids. DNA for the CDR3: TGTGCCAGCAGCCGAGGACTAGCGGGAACGCTAGAAGAGACCCAGTACTTC. Amino acid sequence: CASSRGLAGTLEETQYF.

At least ten counts were recorded for this clonotype. The CDR3 DNA follows: TGTGCCAGTAGCCTCTTTGCAACTAATGAAAAACTGTTTTTT. Its protein product is CASSLFATNEKLFF. The chain recombines TRBV19 with TRBJ1-4; no definite D call. Germline lookup yields CDR1 LNHDA and CDR2 SQIVND (reference sequence). This CDR3 region has 14 residues. The V end lost 6 bases, the J end lost 0 bases, and 8 bases lay between the germline ends.

This clonotype was seen repeatedly, ten times or more. The chain is built from TRBV2 and TRBJ1-6; D not resolved. The CDR3 has 13 residues. Germline values: CDR1 SNHLY, CDR2 FYNNEI. Trimming removed 8 bases from V and 10 bases from J, with 15 bases in between. The CDR3 is CASLWGGGSPLHF. The DNA for the CDR3 is TGTGCCAGCCTGTGGGGAGGTGGCTCACCCCTCCACTTT.

This clonotype was found many times. V is TRBV28 and J is TRBJ2-5; D is perhaps TRBD1 or TRBD2 (5 bases each). With 4 bases removed from V and 5 bases from J, the gap between germline ends came to 20 bases. Germline V gene sequence: CDR1 MDHEN, CDR2 SYDVKM. CDR3 length equals 16 residues. For the CDR3, the DNA is TGTGCCAGCAGTTGGGGACGGGTCTTAAAGGGGGAGACCCAGTACTTC. Its protein product is CASSWGRVLKGETQYF. Complete variable domain (other parts from reference TRBV28 and TRBJ2-5): DVKVTQSSRYLVKRTGEKVFLECVQDMDHENMFWYRQDPGLGLRLIYFSYDVKMKEKGDIPEGYSVSREKKERFSLILESASTNQTSMYLCASSWGRVLKGETQYFGPGTRLLVL.

Only a few counts were recorded for this clonotype. The rearrangement uses TRBV5-1 and TRBJ2-7; D remains unclear. The CDR3 consists of 14 residues. V was trimmed by 0 bases and J by 5 bases, leaving 12 bases between them. The germline gives CDR1 SGHRS, CDR2 YFSETQ. The CDR3 bases are TGCGCCAGCAGCTTGGCCAATCGGCAGGACGAGCAGTACTTC. Its protein is CASSLANRQDEQYF.

The chain has TRBV28 and TRBJ1-1; D gene unclear. This CDR3 comprises 12 residues. Germline-derived CDR1 and CDR2 are MDHEN and SYDVKM. The V end was cut by 3 bases, the J end by 8 bases, with 10 bases between. The CDR3 DNA sequence: TGTGCCAGCAGTTTCCTTACAGACGAAGCTTTCTTT. Protein sequence: CASSFLTDEAFF.

As regards this clonotype: It is likely a read error, because the conserved phenylalanine at the end of the CDR3 is missing. The chain combines TRBV7-9 with TRBJ1-1; TRBD1 agrees at 10 bases. The CDR3 totals 15 residues. The germline gives CDR1 SEHNR, CDR2 FQNEAQ (reference sequence). The trim removed 5 bases at V and 5 bases at J, leaving 8 bases unmatched. The CDR3 coding sequence is TGTGCCAGCAGCCTAAGGACAGGGGGAAGGACTGAAGCTTTCCTT. It specifies CASSLRTGGRTEAFL.

With respect to this clonotype: A much larger clone lies one base from this, so it may be a read error. The V and J genes are TRBV20-1 and TRBJ2-7; TRBD1 matches 9 bases. Unmatched junction bases numbered 8, after V lost 6 bases and J lost 5 bases. This CDR3 has 13 residues. The germline V gene encodes CDR1 DFQATT and CDR2 SNEGSKA (reference sequence). CDR3 nucleotides: TGCAGTGCCCCCGGGGACAGGGCGGACGAGCAGTACTTC. Its protein product is CSAPGDRADEQYF.

Details on this clonotype: The junction departs from germline at one end; a sequencing error may be responsible. The chain links TRBV11-2 to TRBJ2-2; 8 bases are a match to TRBD2. CDR1 SGHAT and CDR2 FQNNGV come from the germline V gene. The CDR3 covers 16 residues. CDR3 loop: CASSLDRGGHAGELLF. The CDR3 DNA sequence: TGTGCCAGCAGCTTAGATCGGGGGGGACACGCCGGGGAGCTGCTTTTT.

This clonotype was observed many times. The chain combines TRBV12-3 or TRBV12-4 with TRBJ2-3; D gene unclear. The CDR3 covers 15 residues. V dropped 0 bases and J dropped 2 bases, with 9 bases sitting between them. CDR3 sequence reads: CASSLAGSHTDTQYF. The CDR3 bases are TGTGCCAGCAGTTTAGCAGGCAGCCACACAGATACGCAGTATTTT.

Turning to this clonotype: Possible read error: a much larger clone is one base away. V and J are TRBV5-1 and TRBJ1-4; 7 nucleotides align to TRBD1. The CDR3 has 15 residues. In germline, CDR1 is SGHRS, CDR2 YFSETQ. The trim removed 4 bases at V and 10 bases at J, leaving 13 bases unmatched. The CDR3 loop reads CASSLEGAEGGKLFF. The CDR3 nucleotides read TGCGCCAGCAGCCTGGAGGGGGCCGAGGGAGGAAAACTGTTTTTT.

This clonotype was observed many times. The chain combines TRBV12-3 or TRBV12-4 with TRBJ2-2; perhaps TRBD2 as D (6 bases). With 5 bases removed from V and 7 bases from J, the gap between germline ends came to 14 bases. This CDR3 has 14 residues. The CDR3 loop reads CASSPTSRHGELFF. Here the CDR3 DNA reads TGTGCCAGCAGTCCGACTAGTCGTCACGGGGAGCTGTTTTTT.

The chain uses TRBV12-3 or TRBV12-4 and TRBJ1-2; 12 bases are a match to TRBD1. The CDR3 runs to 17 residues. V lost 3 bases to trimming and J lost 2 bases; unmatched junction nucleotides: 7. The CDR3 DNA follows: TGTGCCAGCAGTTTTGGGGACAGGGGGCCCACGAACTATGGCTACACCTTC. It is translated as CASSFGDRGPTNYGYTF.

This clonotype was picked up many times. The chain carries TRBV7-9 and TRBJ2-3; 9 bases align to TRBD2. J was trimmed by 3 bases and V by 6 bases; bases with no gene match: 10. Germline V gene data show CDR1 as SEHNR and CDR2 as FQNEAQ (reference sequence). The length of the CDR3 is 16 residues. The CDR3 spells CASRGEAGGPTDTQYF. The CDR3 DNA sequence: TGTGCCAGCAGGGGCGAGGCGGGGGGGCCAACAGATACGCAGTATTTT.

This clonotype was detected many times. J is TRBJ2-7 and V is TRBV29-1; 14 nucleotides line up with TRBD2. Germline CDR1 is SQVTM and CDR2 is ANQGSEA. The CDR3 consists of 15 residues. Unmatched junction bases numbered 9, after V lost 6 bases and J lost 5 bases. The CDR3 sequence: CSVRGTSGGGDEQYF. CDR3 DNA sequence: TGCAGCGTGAGAGGGACTAGCGGGGGTGGCGACGAGCAGTACTTC.

Points on this clonotype: This clone may be a read error of a much larger clone one base away. The CDR3 carries no conserved terminal phenylalanine or tryptophan, so it likely arises from a read error. The chain employs TRBV7-2 and TRBJ2-2; D remains unclear. V dropped 1 base and J dropped 5 bases, with 8 bases sitting between them. CDR1 and CDR2 (germline): SGHTA, FQGNSA. The CDR3 length is 14 residues. The CDR3 loop is CASSLGQFTGELFL. The DNA of the CDR3 is TGTGCCAGCAGCTTAGGGCAGTTTACCGGGGAGCTGTTTCTT.

This clonotype was recorded at least ten times. J is TRBJ2-7 and V is TRBV16; the D is unclear. Trimming removed 1 base at V and 3 bases at J, with 7 bases between. The CDR3 is made up of 13 amino acids. CDR1 is KGHSY, CDR2 FQNENV, per germline. The CDR3 loop reads CASSQFEGYEQYF. CDR3 DNA sequence: TGTGCCAGCAGCCAATTTGAAGGCTACGAGCAGTACTTC.

This clonotype came up many times. The rearrangement uses TRBV7-9 and TRBJ2-1; D is unclear. The CDR3 runs to 14 residues. From germline, CDR1 is SEHNR and CDR2 FQNEAQ (reference sequence). Deletions cut 0 bases from V and 7 bases from J, with 10 bases between. CDR3 sequence reads: CASSLASQVNEQFF. The CDR3 DNA is TGTGCCAGCAGCTTAGCGAGTCAAGTGAATGAGCAGTTCTTC.

The sample holds many counts of this clonotype. The V call is TRBV7-9, the J call TRBJ2-1; D not resolved. From germline, CDR1 is SEHNR and CDR2 FQNEAQ (reference sequence). There are 16 residues in the CDR3. Trimming shortened V by 4 bases and J by 2 bases, and 15 bases separated the two germline ends. For the CDR3, the DNA is TGTGCCAGCAGCTCCACGACTTGGGTAACCTACAATGAGCAGTTCTTC. Residues: CASSSTTWVTYNEQFF. Using reference TRBV7-9 and TRBJ2-1 for the parts outside the CDR3, the full variable domain is DTGVSQNPRHKITKRGQNVTFRCDPISEHNRLYWYRQTLGQGPEFLTYFQNEAQLEKSRLLSDRFSAERPKGSFSTLEIQRTEQGDSAMYLCASSSTTWVTYNEQFFGPGTRLTVL.